This is a list of T cell receptor beta chains from one sample in a study of tumor-infiltrating lymphocytes in primary liver carcinoma. TCRdb re-called the multiplex PCR reads with MiXCR, one entry per CDR3 protein. In the table there are around 100,000 distinct CDR3 sequences, around two thirds of which are singletons. The sample comprised liver tumor tissue from sampling region 5. These receptors were collected from a woman aged 55-69 years with primary liver carcinoma and hepatitis B virus infection. The CDR3 runs from the conserved cysteine through the conserved F or W. D genes are given only for firm matches. Clone size is not always given. Where it is, it says once, few, many or a class for expanded clones.

clone_size: -
v_call: TRBV29-1
j_call: TRBJ2-1
d_call: -
cdr3_nt: TGCAGCGTTCATCGGACCGGGCGGTACAATGAGCAGTTCTTC
cdr3_aa: CSVHRTGRYNEQFF

clone_size: few
v_call: TRBV7-2
j_call: TRBJ2-2
d_call: TRBD2
cdr3_nt: TGTGCCAGCAGCCCCCCGGGGGGTAGGGAGCTGTTTTTT
cdr3_aa: CASSPPGGRELFF

clone_size: -
v_call: TRBV7-8
j_call: TRBJ2-1
d_call: -
cdr3_nt: TGTGCCAACAGTTTGGGCCGTAACAATGAGCAGTTCTTC
cdr3_aa: CANSLGRNNEQFF

clone_size: few
v_call: TRBV7-9
j_call: TRBJ2-7
d_call: -
cdr3_nt: TGTACCAGCAGCCGACTTACCCCCTACGAGCAGTACTTC
cdr3_aa: CTSSRLTPYEQYF

clone_size: -
v_call: TRBV28
j_call: TRBJ2-3
d_call: -
cdr3_nt: TGTGCCAGCAGGGACACCAGCACAGATACGCAGTATTTT
cdr3_aa: CASRDTSTDTQYF

clone_size: -
v_call: TRBV11-2
j_call: TRBJ2-3
d_call: -
cdr3_nt: TGTGCCAGCAGCTTGACGGGAGCGATCAGTATAGGGAATACGCAGTATTTT
cdr3_aa: CASSLTGAISIGNTQYF

clone_size: -
v_call: TRBV5-1
j_call: TRBJ2-5
d_call: -
cdr3_nt: TGCGCCAGCAGCTTGGGACCGAGCCAAGAGACCCAGTACTTC
cdr3_aa: CASSLGPSQETQYF

clone_size: -
v_call: TRBV24-1
j_call: TRBJ2-1
d_call: TRBD1
cdr3_nt: TGTGCCACCAGTGATTTTGCGACAGGGGACGCCAATGAGCAGTTCTTC
cdr3_aa: CATSDFATGDANEQFF

clone_size: -
v_call: TRBV12-3/TRBV12-4
j_call: TRBJ2-4
d_call: -
cdr3_nt: TGTGTTAGCGGAAGGATGGGAGGTCAGTACTTC
cdr3_aa: CVSGRMGGQYF

clone_size: once
v_call: TRBV11-2
j_call: TRBJ2-5
d_call: -
cdr3_nt: TGTGTCAGCAGCTTAGAGTACGGGGTGGGGAAGACCCAGTACTTC
cdr3_aa: CVSSLEYGVGKTQYF

clone_size: -
v_call: TRBV20-1
j_call: TRBJ2-1
d_call: -
cdr3_nt: TGCAGTGCTAGAGATGATGTAAGGGGAAGGGATGAGCAGTTCTTC
cdr3_aa: CSARDDVRGRDEQFF

clone_size: -
v_call: TRBV6-4
j_call: TRBJ2-3
d_call: TRBD2
cdr3_nt: TGTGCCAGCAATACGACTAGCGGGAGGGGCACAGATACGCAGTATTTT
cdr3_aa: CASNTTSGRGTDTQYF

clone_size: medium-sized
v_call: TRBV11-2
j_call: TRBJ1-2
d_call: -
cdr3_nt: TGTGCCAGCAGCCTCGGGACACCGGAGGGGTTCTATGGCTACACCTTC
cdr3_aa: CASSLGTPEGFYGYTF

clone_size: -
v_call: TRBV11-1
j_call: TRBJ2-7
d_call: -
cdr3_nt: TGTGCCAGCAGCTTAACGGAAAACTACGAGCGGTACTTC
cdr3_aa: CASSLTENYERYF

clone_size: -
v_call: TRBV6-1
j_call: TRBJ1-6
d_call: -
cdr3_nt: TGTGCCAGCAGTGGTCGACTAGAAGATCCACCCCTCCACTTT
cdr3_aa: CASSGRLEDPPLHF

clone_size: many
v_call: TRBV10-2
j_call: TRBJ2-7
d_call: -
cdr3_nt: TGCGCCAGCAGTGACTGGGCAGGATTATACGAGCAGTACTTC
cdr3_aa: CASSDWAGLYEQYF

clone_size: few
v_call: TRBV7-3
j_call: TRBJ2-1
d_call: TRBD2
cdr3_nt: TGTGCCAGCAGCCCGGGGGGGGGCAGTTCCTACAATGAGCAGTTCTTC
cdr3_aa: CASSPGGGSSYNEQFF

clone_size: -
v_call: TRBV11-2
j_call: TRBJ2-7
d_call: -
cdr3_nt: TGTGCCAGCAGCCAAGGGAGGTGGCGGTACTTC
cdr3_aa: CASSQGRWRYF

clone_size: few
v_call: TRBV20-1
j_call: TRBJ2-3
d_call: TRBD2
cdr3_nt: TGCAGTGCTAGAGATTGGACTAGCGGAAGCACAGATACGCAGTATTTT
cdr3_aa: CSARDWTSGSTDTQYF

clone_size: -
v_call: TRBV11-2
j_call: TRBJ1-3
d_call: -
cdr3_nt: TGTGCCCGCAGCCTCTGGGGGGTGCACACCATATATTTT
cdr3_aa: CARSLWGVHTIYF

clone_size: -
v_call: TRBV29-1
j_call: TRBJ2-7
d_call: -
cdr3_nt: TGCAGCACGACAGAAGAAACCACCTACGACGAGCAGTACTTC
cdr3_aa: CSTTEETTYDEQYF

clone_size: -
v_call: TRBV11-2
j_call: TRBJ1-1
d_call: -
cdr3_nt: TGTGCCATCAGCTTCATCAAGGAAGCTGAAGCTTTCTTT
cdr3_aa: CAISFIKEAEAFF

clone_size: few
v_call: TRBV11-2
j_call: TRBJ1-2
d_call: -
cdr3_nt: TGTACCAGCAGCTTAGATCCTATCGGGGCGCTGCGCTATGGCTACACCTTC
cdr3_aa: CTSSLDPIGALRYGYTF

clone_size: few
v_call: TRBV28
j_call: TRBJ2-1
d_call: -
cdr3_nt: TGTGCCAGCAGTTTCGGTGGAGGTGAGCAGTTCTTC
cdr3_aa: CASSFGGGEQFF

clone_size: -
v_call: TRBV12-3/TRBV12-4
j_call: TRBJ1-1
d_call: -
cdr3_nt: TGTGCCAGCAGTTTGGTACACAAGAACACTGAAGCTTTTTTT
cdr3_aa: CASSLVHKNTEAFF

clone_size: -
v_call: TRBV30
j_call: TRBJ1-2
d_call: -
cdr3_nt: TGTGCCTGGAAGAAGGCCAATAACAATGGCTACACCTTC
cdr3_aa: CAWKKANNNGYTF

clone_size: many
v_call: TRBV12-3/TRBV12-4
j_call: TRBJ2-3
d_call: -
cdr3_nt: TGTGCCAGCAGTTTTCATGTTTCTAGCACAGATACGCAGTATTTT
cdr3_aa: CASSFHVSSTDTQYF

clone_size: once
v_call: TRBV29-1
j_call: TRBJ1-3
d_call: -
cdr3_nt: TGCAGCGTTCAAACTACTCAGGACTCTGGAAACGCCGTATATTTT
cdr3_aa: CSVQTTQDSGNAVYF

clone_size: many
v_call: TRBV6-1
j_call: TRBJ1-5
d_call: -
cdr3_nt: TGTGCCAGCAGTGACCGGACGTACTCTCCCCAGCATTTT
cdr3_aa: CASSDRTYSPQHF

clone_size: -
v_call: TRBV11-2
j_call: TRBJ1-1
d_call: -
cdr3_nt: TGTGCCAGCAGCTTAGAAGGGGGTACTGAAACTTGCTTT
cdr3_aa: CASSLEGGTETCF

clone_size: few
v_call: TRBV20-1
j_call: TRBJ2-1
d_call: -
cdr3_nt: TGCAGTGCTAGGGGCGGGATTAGCTCCTACAATGAGCAGTTCTTC
cdr3_aa: CSARGGISSYNEQFF

clone_size: -
v_call: TRBV12-3/TRBV12-4
j_call: TRBJ1-1
d_call: -
cdr3_nt: TGTGCTAGCAGTTTAGGGATCACTGAAGCTTTCTTT
cdr3_aa: CASSLGITEAFF

clone_size: -
v_call: TRBV10-3
j_call: TRBJ2-7
d_call: TRBD1
cdr3_nt: TGTGCCATCTGGACAGGGGCCTGCGAGCAGTACTTC
cdr3_aa: CAIWTGACEQYF

clone_size: medium-sized
v_call: TRBV11-2
j_call: TRBJ2-5
d_call: -
cdr3_nt: TGTGCCAGCAGCTTAACCGCAGAACAAGAGACCCAGTACTTC
cdr3_aa: CASSLTAEQETQYF

clone_size: -
v_call: TRBV20-1
j_call: TRBJ2-7
d_call: -
cdr3_nt: TGCAGTGTTAGGGGTGCGGCCTACGAGCAGTACTTC
cdr3_aa: CSVRGAAYEQYF

clone_size: -
v_call: TRBV21-1
j_call: TRBJ1-3
d_call: -
cdr3_nt: TGTGACAGCAGCAAAAGGTTTGCCCCTCAGGGGATGGTATCTGGAAACACCATATATTTT
cdr3_aa: CDSSKRFAPQGMVSGNTIYF

clone_size: -
v_call: TRBV12-3/TRBV12-4
j_call: TRBJ1-2
d_call: -
cdr3_nt: TGTGCCAGCAGTCTTAGTCAGGCGGGGGCGTCGAACTATGGCTACACCTTC
cdr3_aa: CASSLSQAGASNYGYTF

clone_size: -
v_call: TRBV6-6
j_call: TRBJ1-1
d_call: -
cdr3_nt: TGTACCAGCAGTTACGCGGCACTTCACATGAACACTGAAGCTTTCTTT
cdr3_aa: CTSSYAALHMNTEAFF

clone_size: -
v_call: TRBV11-3
j_call: TRBJ1-1
d_call: -
cdr3_nt: TGTGCCAGCAGCTTAGTCGGGGAATACCGGATCACTGGAGCCTTCTTT
cdr3_aa: CASSLVGEYRITGAFF

clone_size: -
v_call: TRBV5-6
j_call: TRBJ2-1
d_call: -
cdr3_nt: TGTGCCAGCAGCATGGTGGATGAGCAGATCTTC
cdr3_aa: CASSMVDEQIF